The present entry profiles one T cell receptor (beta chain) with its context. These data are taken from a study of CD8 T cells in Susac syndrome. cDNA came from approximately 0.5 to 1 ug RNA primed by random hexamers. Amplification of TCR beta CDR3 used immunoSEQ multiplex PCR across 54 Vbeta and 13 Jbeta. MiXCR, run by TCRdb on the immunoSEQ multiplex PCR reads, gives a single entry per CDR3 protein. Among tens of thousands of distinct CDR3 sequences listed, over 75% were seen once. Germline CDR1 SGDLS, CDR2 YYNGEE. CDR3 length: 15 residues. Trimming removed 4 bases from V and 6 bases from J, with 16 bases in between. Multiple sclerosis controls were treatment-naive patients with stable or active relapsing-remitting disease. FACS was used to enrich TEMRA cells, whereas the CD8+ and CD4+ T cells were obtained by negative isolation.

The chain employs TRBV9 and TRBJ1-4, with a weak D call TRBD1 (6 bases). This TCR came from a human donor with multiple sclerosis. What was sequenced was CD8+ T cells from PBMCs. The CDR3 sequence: CASSPLGAEDEKLFF. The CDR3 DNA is TGTGCCAGCAGCCCGTTGGGGGCAGAAGATGAAAAACTGTTTTTT.